This T cell receptor beta chain came from a study of blood T cell repertoires in COVID-19. The germline V gene has CDR1 MNHEY and CDR2 SMNVEV (reference sequence). Trimming cost V 6 bases and J 4 bases; bases outside gene matches: 7. This CDR3 is built from 14 residues. TCRdb's table, derived via immunoSEQ multiplex PCR, lists solely in-frame clones and lacks some. The sample has some 300,000 clones, roughly 91% seen once. This clone was recorded only once. This TCR derives from a woman between 55 and 75 years old in a cohort exposed to, infected with or recovered from COVID-19 (not recorded which). Sequencing was carried out using PBMCs or T cells enriched from blood (not recorded which). This rearrangement joins TRBV27 to TRBJ2-7, with TRBD2 identical over 9 bases. In nucleotides, the CDR3 is TGTGCCAGCAGGAGGGTAGCGGGGGCATACGAGCAGTACTTC. Protein product: CASRRVAGAYEQYF.